Listed below are T cell receptor beta chains from one sample, sequenced in a study of human T cells and chemical hapten exposure. MiXCR was run by TCRdb on the RACE reads, yielding one entry per CDR3 protein. This sample carries about 97,000 distinct CDR3 sequences, 27% of them seen once, and the ten largest clones take 10%. This specimen was whole blood, taken in connection with sensitization to the hapten diphenylcyclopropenone (DPC). The receptors were gathered from a man aged 40-49 years with alopecia areata. Some clones in this sample may be carry-over from other donors' samples. Both conserved end residues are part of each CDR3. The order of the fields is D gene, clone size, J gene, V gene, CDR3 DNA, CDR3 protein. The D gene is left open where the match is weak. Size is stated for part of the rows, as once, few or many counts, or as a class when the clone is expanded.

D gene: -; clone size: few; J gene: TRBJ1-2; V gene: TRBV28; CDR3 DNA: TGTGCCAGCAGTCCAGGGATAAACTATGGCTACACCTTC; CDR3 protein: CASSPGINYGYTF
D gene: TRBD2; clone size: many; J gene: TRBJ2-3; V gene: TRBV20-1; CDR3 DNA: TGCAGTGCTAGAGCTAGCGGAACCGTCACAGATACGCAGTATTTT; CDR3 protein: CSARASGTVTDTQYF
D gene: TRBD2; clone size: -; J gene: TRBJ2-3; V gene: TRBV5-1; CDR3 DNA: TGCGCCAGCAGCTCGACTAGCGGGTCTAGCACAGATACGCAGTATTTT; CDR3 protein: CASSSTSGSSTDTQYF
D gene: -; clone size: few; J gene: TRBJ1-1; V gene: TRBV6-5; CDR3 DNA: TGTGCCAGCAGTTACTCAGGATCCACTGAAGCTTTCTTT; CDR3 protein: CASSYSGSTEAFF
D gene: -; clone size: -; J gene: TRBJ2-3; V gene: TRBV12-3/TRBV12-4; CDR3 DNA: TGTGCCAGCAGTAAGCGGTCCGGGGGCACAGATACGCAGTATTTT; CDR3 protein: CASSKRSGGTDTQYF
D gene: TRBD1; clone size: -; J gene: TRBJ2-7; V gene: TRBV9; CDR3 DNA: TGTGCCAGCAGCGCCTGGGACAGGGCCCACGAGCAGTACTTC; CDR3 protein: CASSAWDRAHEQYF
D gene: TRBD2; clone size: -; J gene: TRBJ2-2; V gene: TRBV28; CDR3 DNA: TGTGCCAGCAGACAGATTCGGACTAGCGGGAGGGTTGGGACCGGGGAGCTGTTTTTT; CDR3 protein: CASRQIRTSGRVGTGELFF
D gene: TRBD2; clone size: -; J gene: TRBJ2-3; V gene: TRBV7-9; CDR3 DNA: TGTGCCAGCAGGACTAGCGGAAGGGGAGATACGCAGTATTTT; CDR3 protein: CASRTSGRGDTQYF
D gene: -; clone size: few; J gene: TRBJ2-3; V gene: TRBV7-9; CDR3 DNA: TGTGCCAGGGAGGCTAGCCAAGGTGATACGCAGTATTTT; CDR3 protein: CAREASQGDTQYF
D gene: -; clone size: -; J gene: TRBJ2-5; V gene: TRBV28; CDR3 DNA: TGTGCCAGCTGTCGGGGGGCTGGGGAGACCCAGTACTTC; CDR3 protein: CASCRGAGETQYF
D gene: -; clone size: -; J gene: TRBJ2-3; V gene: TRBV6-5; CDR3 DNA: TGTGCCAGCAGTTATCGGACAGCGAGCACAGATACGCAGTATTTT; CDR3 protein: CASSYRTASTDTQYF
D gene: TRBD1; clone size: few; J gene: TRBJ2-1; V gene: TRBV20-1; CDR3 DNA: TGCAGTGAGGGACAGGGTAAGGGCTCCTACAATGAGCAGTTCTTC; CDR3 protein: CSEGQGKGSYNEQFF
D gene: TRBD1; clone size: few; J gene: TRBJ1-5; V gene: TRBV28; CDR3 DNA: TGTGCCAGCAGTCCTAAACAGGGGAACAATCAGCCCCAGCATTTT; CDR3 protein: CASSPKQGNNQPQHF
D gene: TRBD2; clone size: -; J gene: TRBJ2-3; V gene: TRBV27; CDR3 DNA: TGTGCCAGCAGTTTATCGATAGGAGCGGGAGGCCGAGATACGCAGTATTTT; CDR3 protein: CASSLSIGAGGRDTQYF
D gene: -; clone size: -; J gene: TRBJ2-2; V gene: TRBV30; CDR3 DNA: TGTGCCTGGAAGGACGTTCGGGCCGGGGAGCTGTTTTTT; CDR3 protein: CAWKDVRAGELFF
D gene: -; clone size: many; J gene: TRBJ2-3; V gene: TRBV9; CDR3 DNA: TGTGCCAGCAGCGAGGGTTCGAAACGGATGAAGACGCAGTATTTT; CDR3 protein: CASSEGSKRMKTQYF
D gene: -; clone size: -; J gene: TRBJ1-1; V gene: TRBV27; CDR3 DNA: TGTGCCAGCAGTGAGCCCGGTCGCCTCACTGAAGCTTTCTTT; CDR3 protein: CASSEPGRLTEAFF
D gene: -; clone size: few; J gene: TRBJ2-3; V gene: TRBV5-1; CDR3 DNA: TGCGCCAGCAGTTTAATCACAGATACGCAGTATTTT; CDR3 protein: CASSLITDTQYF
D gene: TRBD1; clone size: -; J gene: TRBJ2-1; V gene: TRBV11-3; CDR3 DNA: TGTGCCAGCAGCTTACCCCAGACAGGGAACTACAATGAGCAGTTCTTC; CDR3 protein: CASSLPQTGNYNEQFF
D gene: -; clone size: -; J gene: TRBJ1-3; V gene: TRBV6-5; CDR3 DNA: TGTGCCAGCAGTACTTCCCAAGGACAGTGGTCCTTCTCTGGAAACACCATATATTTT; CDR3 protein: CASSTSQGQWSFSGNTIYF
D gene: TRBD1; clone size: few; J gene: TRBJ1-1; V gene: TRBV13; CDR3 DNA: TGTGCCAGCAGCAGATTGGGACAGGGCGTCACTGAAGCTTTCTTT; CDR3 protein: CASSRLGQGVTEAFF
D gene: -; clone size: few; J gene: TRBJ2-6; V gene: TRBV9; CDR3 DNA: TGTGCCAGCAGCGTACGTGGCGGGTCTGGGGCCAACGTCCTGACTTTC; CDR3 protein: CASSVRGGSGANVLTF
D gene: TRBD2; clone size: -; J gene: TRBJ2-3; V gene: TRBV7-8; CDR3 DNA: TGTGCCAGCAGCGTGACAGTAGCGGGAGGCCTAAGCACAGATACGCAGTATTTT; CDR3 protein: CASSVTVAGGLSTDTQYF
D gene: -; clone size: -; J gene: TRBJ2-3; V gene: TRBV9; CDR3 DNA: TGTGCCAGCAGCGTAGAAACAGATACGCAGTATTTT; CDR3 protein: CASSVETDTQYF
D gene: -; clone size: -; J gene: TRBJ2-3; V gene: TRBV20-1; CDR3 DNA: TGCAGTGCTAAGCTCCCAGGCTCGAGGTCAGATACGCAGTATTTT; CDR3 protein: CSAKLPGSRSDTQYF
D gene: -; clone size: few; J gene: TRBJ2-2; V gene: TRBV5-1; CDR3 DNA: TGCGCCAGCAGCATCAGGGAGTCCGGGGAGCTGTTTTTT; CDR3 protein: CASSIRESGELFF
D gene: -; clone size: -; J gene: TRBJ2-7; V gene: TRBV7-2; CDR3 DNA: TGTGCCAGCAGCTTAGCCCCGGGGGCGCAAACCTACGAGCAGTACTTC; CDR3 protein: CASSLAPGAQTYEQYF
D gene: -; clone size: few; J gene: TRBJ2-3; V gene: TRBV28; CDR3 DNA: TGTGCCAGCAGTTTGAACAGGCGTAACACAGATACGCAGTATTTT; CDR3 protein: CASSLNRRNTDTQYF
D gene: -; clone size: -; J gene: TRBJ1-4; V gene: TRBV3-1; CDR3 DNA: TGTGCCAGCAGCCAAGCGGGGGGACTATCTGAAAAACTGTTTTTT; CDR3 protein: CASSQAGGLSEKLFF